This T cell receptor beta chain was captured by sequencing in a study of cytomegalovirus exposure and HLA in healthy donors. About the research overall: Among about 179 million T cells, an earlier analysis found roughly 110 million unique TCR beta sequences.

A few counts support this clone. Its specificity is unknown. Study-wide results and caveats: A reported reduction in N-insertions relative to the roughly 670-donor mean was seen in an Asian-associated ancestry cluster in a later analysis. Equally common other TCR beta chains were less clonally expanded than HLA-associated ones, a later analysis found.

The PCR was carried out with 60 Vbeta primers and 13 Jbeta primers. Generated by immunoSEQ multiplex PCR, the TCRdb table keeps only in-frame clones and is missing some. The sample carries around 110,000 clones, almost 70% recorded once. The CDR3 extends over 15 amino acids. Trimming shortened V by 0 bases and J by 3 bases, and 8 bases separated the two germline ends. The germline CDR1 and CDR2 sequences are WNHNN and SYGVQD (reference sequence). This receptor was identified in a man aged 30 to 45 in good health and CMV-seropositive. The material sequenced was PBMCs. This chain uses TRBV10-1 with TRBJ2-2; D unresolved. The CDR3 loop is CASSESEYYTGELFF. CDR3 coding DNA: TGCGCCAGCAGTGAGTCGGAGTATTACACCGGGGAGCTGTTTTTT.